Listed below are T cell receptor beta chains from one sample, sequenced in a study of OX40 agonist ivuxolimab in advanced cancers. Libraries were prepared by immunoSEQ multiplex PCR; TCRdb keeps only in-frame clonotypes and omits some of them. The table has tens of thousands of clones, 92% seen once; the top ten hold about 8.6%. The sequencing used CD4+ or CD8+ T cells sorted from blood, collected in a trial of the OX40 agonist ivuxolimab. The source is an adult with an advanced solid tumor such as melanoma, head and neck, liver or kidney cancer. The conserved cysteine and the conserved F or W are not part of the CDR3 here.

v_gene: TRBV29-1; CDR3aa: SVEGENRGTEAF
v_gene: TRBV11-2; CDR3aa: ASSLLTLSYEQY
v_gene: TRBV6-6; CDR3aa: ASSPEGAGAFYEQY
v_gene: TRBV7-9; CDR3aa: ASSLVQSLSVDEQF
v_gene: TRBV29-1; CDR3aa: SVEGLAGSSYNEQF
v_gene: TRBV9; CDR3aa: ANSVGEGDTEAF
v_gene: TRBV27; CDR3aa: ASSFIPPEQGFEQY
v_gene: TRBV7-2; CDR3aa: ASSLSGGQGAGYQPQH
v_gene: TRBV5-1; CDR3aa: ASRPTSGGYEQY
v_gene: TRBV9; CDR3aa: ASSKGGTSGDEQF
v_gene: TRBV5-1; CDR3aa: ASSLIGTTYEQY
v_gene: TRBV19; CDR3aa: ASSMGQGNTEAF
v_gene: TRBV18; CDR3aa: ASSPVGGENQPQH
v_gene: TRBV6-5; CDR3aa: ASSYSGPRAEQY
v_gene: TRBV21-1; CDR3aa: ASSKISGGHLGGEQY
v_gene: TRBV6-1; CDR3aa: ASSPGGEVYNEQF
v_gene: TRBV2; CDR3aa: ASSVSVDNGGSADTQY
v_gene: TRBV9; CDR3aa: ASSDRAGLDEQF
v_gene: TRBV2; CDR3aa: ASSPGQVSNQPQH
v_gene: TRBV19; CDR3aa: ASSKGFTEAF
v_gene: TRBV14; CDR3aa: ASSQDRGLGTEAF
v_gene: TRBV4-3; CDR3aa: ASSQIPGQEGLHEQY
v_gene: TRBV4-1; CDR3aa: ASSLLGGESYNEQF
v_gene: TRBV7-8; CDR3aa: ASSLARLARGEQF
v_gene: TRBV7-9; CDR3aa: ASSRERGGTDTQY
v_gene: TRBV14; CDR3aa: ASSQELTRGGTDTQY
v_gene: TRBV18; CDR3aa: ASSRSTGVDSPLH
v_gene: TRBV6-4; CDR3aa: ASSVGSSYNEQF
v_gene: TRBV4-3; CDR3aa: ASSQGRSSDQPQH
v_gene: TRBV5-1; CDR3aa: ASSSSSGGNTDTQY
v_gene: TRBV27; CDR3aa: ASSLRDSYNSPLH
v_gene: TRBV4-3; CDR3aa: ASSQEGQGAYTGELF
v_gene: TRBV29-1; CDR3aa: SVGWQGSYEQY
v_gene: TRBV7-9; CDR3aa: ASSSPVGSYNEQF
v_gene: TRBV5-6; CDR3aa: ASRAGFTDTQY
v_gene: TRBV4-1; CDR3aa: ASSQIEDQPQH
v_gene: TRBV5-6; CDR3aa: ASSPWTGSYGYT
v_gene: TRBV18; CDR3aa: ASSPPVNYGYT
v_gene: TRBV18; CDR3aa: ASSPYRELDTEAF
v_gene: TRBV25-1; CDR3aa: ASSEWAEKEETQY
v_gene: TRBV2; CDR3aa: ASSEGQGWGHGYT
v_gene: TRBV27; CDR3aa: ASSHGLAGFSTDTQY
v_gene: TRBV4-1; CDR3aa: ASSQGDRQETQY
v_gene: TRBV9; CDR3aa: ASSVESSYEQY
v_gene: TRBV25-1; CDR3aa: ASSEQSYGYT
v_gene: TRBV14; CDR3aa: ASSPQGAGTEAF
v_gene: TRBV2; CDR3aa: ASREGGYEQY
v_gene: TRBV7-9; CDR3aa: ASSLGRGEKLF
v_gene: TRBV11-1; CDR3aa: ASSFSTLPSEQY
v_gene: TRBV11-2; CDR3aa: ASSLAGSSYNEQF
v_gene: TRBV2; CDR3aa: ASRMRGRGETQY
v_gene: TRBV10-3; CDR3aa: AISETTAQETQY
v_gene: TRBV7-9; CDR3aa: ASSLGQGAGELF
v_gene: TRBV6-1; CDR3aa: ASSVRGKGNQPQH
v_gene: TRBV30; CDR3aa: AWMKGATEAF
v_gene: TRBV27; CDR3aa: ASNVAGGLYEQY
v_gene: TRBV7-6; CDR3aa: ASSDTGEQY